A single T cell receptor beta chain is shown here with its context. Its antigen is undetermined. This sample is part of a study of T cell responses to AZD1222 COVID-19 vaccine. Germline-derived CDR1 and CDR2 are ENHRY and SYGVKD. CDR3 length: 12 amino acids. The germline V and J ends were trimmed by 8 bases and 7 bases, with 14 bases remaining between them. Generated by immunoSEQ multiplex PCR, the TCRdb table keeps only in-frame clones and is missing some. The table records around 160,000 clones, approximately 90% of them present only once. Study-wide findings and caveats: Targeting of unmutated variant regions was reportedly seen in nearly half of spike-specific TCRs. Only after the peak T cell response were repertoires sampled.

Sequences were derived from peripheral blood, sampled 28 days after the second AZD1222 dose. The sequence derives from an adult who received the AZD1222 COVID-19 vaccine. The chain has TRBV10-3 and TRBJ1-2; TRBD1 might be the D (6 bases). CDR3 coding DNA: TGTGCCATCTATGGGGGGCACATTGGCTACACCTTC. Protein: CAIYGGHIGYTF.